A single sample gave rise to the 3 T cell receptor beta chains below, sequenced in a study of beta chain features in type 1 diabetes. The authors reverse transcribed all of the isolated RNA, so sequencing captured expressed TCRB transcripts. Only in-frame clones appear in the TCRdb table, and some are missing; sequencing was by immunoSEQ multiplex PCR. The data show a few hundred thousand clones, with 25% to 30% seen just once and 4% held by the top ten. The sequencing sample was made of central memory CD4+ T cells from blood. These receptors all come from a man aged 25 to 40 in good health.

The V and J genes are TRBV29-1 and TRBJ1-2; 7 positions agree with TRBD1. CDR1 and CDR2 from the germline V gene are SQVTM and ANQGSEA. The V gene end was trimmed by 2 bases and the J gene end by 2 bases; junction bases not matched to a gene: 5. The CDR3 contains 14 residues. CDR3 DNA sequence: TGCAGCGTTGAAAGGGCGACAGGGAACTATGGCTACACCTTC. This encodes CSVERATGNYGYTF.

This clone was counted only a few times. The V gene is TRBV5-1, the J gene TRBJ2-3, with 9 nucleotides matching TRBD2. With 4 bases clipped from V and 0 bases from J, the junction kept 12 bases outside the gene matches. The germline V gene encodes CDR1 SGHRS and CDR2 YFSETQ. The CDR3 totals 18 residues. The CDR3 DNA follows: TGCGCCAGCAGCCCGTGGCCTAGCGGGGCTACTAGCACAGATACGCAGTATTTT. Its protein is CASSPWPSGATSTDTQYF.

This clone has more than one count but fewer than ten. This chain connects TRBV29-1 to TRBJ2-7; D is unresolved. Trimming pared 3 bases from V and 2 bases from J, leaving 20 bases between. CDR3 length equals 16 residues. Germline CDR1 and CDR2: SQVTM and ANQGSEA. This CDR3 reads CSVDFPVKYGTYEQYF. CDR3 bases: TGCAGCGTTGATTTCCCCGTAAAGTATGGAACCTACGAGCAGTACTTC.